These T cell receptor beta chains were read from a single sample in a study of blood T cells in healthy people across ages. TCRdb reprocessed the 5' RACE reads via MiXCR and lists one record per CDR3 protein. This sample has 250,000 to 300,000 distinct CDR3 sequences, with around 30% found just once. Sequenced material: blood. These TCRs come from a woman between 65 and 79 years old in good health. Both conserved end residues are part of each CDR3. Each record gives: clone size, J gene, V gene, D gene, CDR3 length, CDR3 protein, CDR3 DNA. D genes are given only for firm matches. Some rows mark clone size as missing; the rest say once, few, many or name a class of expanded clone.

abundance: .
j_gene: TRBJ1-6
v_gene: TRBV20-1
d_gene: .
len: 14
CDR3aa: CSARDQAGNSPLHF
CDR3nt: TGCAGTGCTAGAGATCAGGCGGGTAATTCACCCCTCCACTTT

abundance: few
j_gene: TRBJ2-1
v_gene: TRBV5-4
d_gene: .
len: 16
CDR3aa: CASSRGAGGNYNEQFF
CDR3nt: TGTGCCAGCAGCAGAGGAGCTGGGGGGAACTACAATGAGCAGTTCTTC

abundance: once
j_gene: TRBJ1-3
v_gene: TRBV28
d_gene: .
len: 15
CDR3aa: CASSLLFPAGNTIYF
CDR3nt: TGTGCCAGCAGTTTATTGTTCCCGGCTGGAAACACCATATATTTT

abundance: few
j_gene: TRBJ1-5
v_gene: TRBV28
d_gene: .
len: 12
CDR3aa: CASRDTYQPQHF
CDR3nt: TGTGCCAGCAGAGACACCTATCAGCCCCAGCATTTT

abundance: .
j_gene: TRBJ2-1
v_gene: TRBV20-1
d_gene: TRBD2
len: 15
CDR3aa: CSARVAGLAGGEQFF
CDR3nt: TGCAGTGCTAGAGTAGCCGGACTAGCGGGAGGTGAGCAGTTCTTC

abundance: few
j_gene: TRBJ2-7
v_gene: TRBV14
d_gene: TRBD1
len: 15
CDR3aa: CASSPARDRGYEQYF
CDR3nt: TGTGCCAGCAGCCCAGCCCGGGACAGGGGCTACGAGCAGTACTTC

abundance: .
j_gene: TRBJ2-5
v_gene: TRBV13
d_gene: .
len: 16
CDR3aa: CASSPRAVRGAREQYF
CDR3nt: TGTGCCAGCAGCCCCCGGGCTGTCAGGGGCGCTCGGGAGCAGTACTTC

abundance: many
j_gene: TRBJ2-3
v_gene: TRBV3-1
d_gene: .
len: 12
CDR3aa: CASSRTGPTQYF
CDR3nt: TGTGCCAGCAGCCGCACAGGTCCCACGCAGTATTTT

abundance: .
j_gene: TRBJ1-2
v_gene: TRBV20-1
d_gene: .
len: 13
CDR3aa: CSATSTETYGYTF
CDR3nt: TGCAGTGCTACCTCGACAGAAACCTATGGCTACACCTTC

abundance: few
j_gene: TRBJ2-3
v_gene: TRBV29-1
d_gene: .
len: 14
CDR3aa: CSVDRQVSTDTQYF
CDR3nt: TGCAGCGTTGATCGACAGGTCAGCACAGATACGCAGTATTTT

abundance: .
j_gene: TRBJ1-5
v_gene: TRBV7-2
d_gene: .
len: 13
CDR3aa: CASSLVGGQPQHF
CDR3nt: TGTGCCAGCAGCTTAGTAGGGGGACAGCCCCAGCATTTT

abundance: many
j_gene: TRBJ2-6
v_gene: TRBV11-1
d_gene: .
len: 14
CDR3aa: CASMRVAGANVLTF
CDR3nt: TGTGCCAGCATGAGGGTAGCTGGGGCCAACGTCCTGACTTTC

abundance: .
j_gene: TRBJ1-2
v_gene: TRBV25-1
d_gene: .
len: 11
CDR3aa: CASSEIYGYTF
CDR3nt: TGTGCCAGCAGTGAAATCTATGGCTACACCTTC

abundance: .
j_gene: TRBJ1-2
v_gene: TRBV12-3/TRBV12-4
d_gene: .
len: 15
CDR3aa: CASRSSQTDNYGYTF
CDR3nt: TGTGCCAGCAGGAGCTCCCAGACAGACAACTATGGCTACACCTTC

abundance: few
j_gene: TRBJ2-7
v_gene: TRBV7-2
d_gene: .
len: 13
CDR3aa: CASSLDYAYEQYF
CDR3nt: TGTGCCAGCAGCTTGGACTACGCCTACGAGCAGTACTTC

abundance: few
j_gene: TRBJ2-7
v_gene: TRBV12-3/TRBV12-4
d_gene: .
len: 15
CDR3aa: CASSPRKESSYEQYF
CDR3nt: TGTGCCAGCAGTCCCCGGAAGGAGAGCTCCTACGAGCAGTACTTC

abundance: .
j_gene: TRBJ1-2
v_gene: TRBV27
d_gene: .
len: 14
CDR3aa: CASSLAGGGYGYTF
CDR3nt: TGTGCCAGCAGTTTAGCAGGAGGGGGCTATGGCTACACCTTC

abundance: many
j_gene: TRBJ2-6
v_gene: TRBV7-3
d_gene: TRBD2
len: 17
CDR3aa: CASSAGLAGAGANVLTF
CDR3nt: TGTGCCAGCAGCGCCGGACTAGCGGGAGCTGGGGCCAACGTCCTGACTTTC

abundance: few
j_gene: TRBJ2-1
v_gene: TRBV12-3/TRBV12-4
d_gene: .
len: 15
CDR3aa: CASSMGQKYPGEQFF
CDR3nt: TGTGCCAGCAGTATGGGGCAGAAATATCCGGGTGAGCAGTTCTTC

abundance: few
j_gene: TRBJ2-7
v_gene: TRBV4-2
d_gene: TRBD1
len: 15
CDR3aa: CASSQGSQGAYEQYF
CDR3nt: TGTGCCAGCAGCCAAGGTTCTCAGGGGGCGTACGAGCAGTACTTC

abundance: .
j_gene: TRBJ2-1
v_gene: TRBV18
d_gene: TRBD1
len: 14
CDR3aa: CASSPSTGVQGQFF
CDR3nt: TGTGCCAGCTCACCATCGACAGGGGTCCAGGGGCAGTTCTTC

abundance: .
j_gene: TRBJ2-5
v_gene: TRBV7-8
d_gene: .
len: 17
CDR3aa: CASSLASGGSYQETQYF
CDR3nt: TGTGCCAGCAGCTTAGCTTCTGGAGGGTCGTACCAAGAGACCCAGTACTTC

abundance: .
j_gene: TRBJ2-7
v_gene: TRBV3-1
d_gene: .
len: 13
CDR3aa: CASSRSYGSEQYF
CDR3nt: TGTGCCAGCAGCCGAAGCTATGGTAGCGAGCAGTACTTC

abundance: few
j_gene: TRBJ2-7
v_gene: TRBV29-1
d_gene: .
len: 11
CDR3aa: CSVEGRNEQYF
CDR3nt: TGCAGCGTTGAAGGACGGAACGAGCAGTACTTC

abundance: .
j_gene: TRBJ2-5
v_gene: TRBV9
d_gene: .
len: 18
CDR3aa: CASNLKDCRDLRRETQYF
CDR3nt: TGTGCCAGCAACCTAAAAGACTGCCGGGACCTCCGGAGGGAGACCCAGTACTTC

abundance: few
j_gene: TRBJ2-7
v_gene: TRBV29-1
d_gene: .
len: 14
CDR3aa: CSAESPDRGGEQYF
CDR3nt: TGCAGCGCCGAATCCCCCGACAGAGGGGGTGAGCAGTACTTC

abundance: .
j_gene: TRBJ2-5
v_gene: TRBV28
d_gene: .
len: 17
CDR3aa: CASSSGQAGYPMETQYF
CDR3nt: TGTGCCAGCAGTTCCGGTCAGGCAGGGTACCCGATGGAGACCCAGTACTTC

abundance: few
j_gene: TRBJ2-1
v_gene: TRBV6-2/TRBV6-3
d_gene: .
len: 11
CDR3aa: CASSPHYEQFF
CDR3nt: TGTGCCAGCAGTCCTCACTATGAGCAGTTCTTC

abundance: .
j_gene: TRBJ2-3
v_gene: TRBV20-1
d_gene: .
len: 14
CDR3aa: CSARKDASTDTQYF
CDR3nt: TGCAGTGCTAGGAAAGACGCAAGCACAGATACGCAGTATTTT

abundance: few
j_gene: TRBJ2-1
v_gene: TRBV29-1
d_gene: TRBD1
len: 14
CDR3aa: CSVGGQGLDNEQFF
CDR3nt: TGCAGCGTTGGGGGACAGGGATTAGACAATGAGCAGTTCTTC

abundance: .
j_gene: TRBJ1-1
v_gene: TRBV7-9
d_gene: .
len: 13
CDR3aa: CASSLKAETEAFF
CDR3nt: TGTGCCAGCAGCTTAAAGGCAGAGACTGAAGCTTTCTTT

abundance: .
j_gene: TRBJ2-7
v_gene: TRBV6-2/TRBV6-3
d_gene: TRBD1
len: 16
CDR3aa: CASSYRSDRGVYEQYF
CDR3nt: TGTGCCAGCAGTTACCGCTCGGACAGGGGAGTCTACGAGCAGTACTTC

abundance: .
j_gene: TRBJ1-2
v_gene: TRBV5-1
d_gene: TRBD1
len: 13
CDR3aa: CASSLGQGSGYTF
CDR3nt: TGCGCCAGCAGCTTGGGACAGGGGTCTGGCTACACCTTC

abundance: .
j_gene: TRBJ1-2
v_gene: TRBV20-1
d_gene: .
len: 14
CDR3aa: CSARNRRRSYGYTF
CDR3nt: TGCAGTGCTAGGAACAGGCGAAGGTCTTATGGCTACACCTTC

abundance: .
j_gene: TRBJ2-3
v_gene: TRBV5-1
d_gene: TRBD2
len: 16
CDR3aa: CASSSLAGSRTDTQYF
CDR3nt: TGCGCCAGCAGCTCTCTAGCGGGTTCCCGCACAGATACGCAGTATTTT

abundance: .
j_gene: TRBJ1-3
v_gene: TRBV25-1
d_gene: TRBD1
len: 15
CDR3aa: CASSELGQGENTIYF
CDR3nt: TGTGCCAGCAGTGAACTGGGCCAGGGGGAGAACACCATATATTTT

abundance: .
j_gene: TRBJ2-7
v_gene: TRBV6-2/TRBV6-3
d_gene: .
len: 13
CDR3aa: CASTPSFSYEQYF
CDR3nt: TGTGCCAGCACCCCTAGCTTCTCCTACGAGCAGTACTTC

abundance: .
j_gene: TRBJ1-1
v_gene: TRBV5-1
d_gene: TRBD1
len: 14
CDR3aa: CASSSGTGGPEAFF
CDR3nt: TGCGCCAGCAGCTCGGGGACAGGGGGCCCTGAAGCTTTCTTT

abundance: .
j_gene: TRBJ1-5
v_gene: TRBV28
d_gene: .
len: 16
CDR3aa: CASSFPSRGSNQPQHF
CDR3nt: TGTGCCAGCAGTTTCCCGTCAAGGGGCAGCAATCAGCCCCAGCATTTT

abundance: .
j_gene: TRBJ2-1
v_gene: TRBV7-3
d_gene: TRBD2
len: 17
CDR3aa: CASSLRGAGVSYNEQFF
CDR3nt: TGTGCCAGCAGCTTACGAGGAGCGGGAGTTTCCTACAATGAGCAGTTCTTC

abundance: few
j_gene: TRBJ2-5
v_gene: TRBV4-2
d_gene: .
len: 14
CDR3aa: CASSEQILQETQYF
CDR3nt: TGTGCCAGCAGCGAACAGATTCTCCAAGAGACCCAGTACTTC

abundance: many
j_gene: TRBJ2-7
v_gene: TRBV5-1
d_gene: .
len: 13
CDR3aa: CASSLYAGYEQYF
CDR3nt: TGCGCCAGCAGCCTATACGCGGGCTACGAGCAGTACTTC

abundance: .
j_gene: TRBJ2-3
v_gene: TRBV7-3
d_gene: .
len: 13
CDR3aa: CASSLGGDDTQYF
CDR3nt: TGTGCCAGCAGCTTAGGCGGGGATGATACGCAGTATTTT

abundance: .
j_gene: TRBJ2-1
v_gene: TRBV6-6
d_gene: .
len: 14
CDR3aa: CASSYGASTNEQFF
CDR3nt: TGTGCCAGCAGTTATGGGGCTTCCACCAATGAGCAGTTCTTC

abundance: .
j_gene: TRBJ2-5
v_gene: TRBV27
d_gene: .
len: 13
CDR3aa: CASSLLYGGTQYF
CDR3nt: TGTGCCAGCAGTTTATTGTATGGGGGGACCCAGTACTTC